This T cell receptor beta chain was observed in a study of blood T cells in healthy people across ages. Study-wide results and caveats: Compared with aged donors, long-lived donors showed fewer expanded clones, suggesting selection. No conclusive comparison of naive versus antigen-experienced cells was possible with unsorted PBMCs.

PCR was performed a second time for about 6 to 12 cycles using a sample-barcoded 5' primer and a J-beta primer mix. Each cDNA was tagged by a template-switch adaptor containing 12 random nucleotides. TCRdb processed the 5' RACE reads anew with MiXCR; each CDR3 protein has one entry. The repertoire holds approximately 800,000 distinct CDR3 sequences, nearly 60% seen once, with about 20% in the top ten. The sample holds a few counts of this clonotype. The antigen is not known. V dropped 3 bases and J dropped 1 base, with 14 bases sitting between them. Per germline, CDR1 DFQATT and CDR2 SNEGSKA (reference sequence). CDR3 length equals 15 residues.

The specimen sequenced was blood. This chain connects TRBV20-1 to TRBJ2-3; D is uncertain. This receptor was identified in a man aged 25-45 years in good health. The CDR3 sequence is CSASGSSIGTDTQYF. The CDR3 DNA reads TGCAGTGCTAGTGGAAGCTCCATCGGCACAGATACGCAGTATTTT.